This T cell receptor (beta chain) was captured in a study of T cells in Graves' hyperthyroidism and ophthalmopathy. On the study more broadly: At initial diagnosis, before any treatment had begun, peripheral blood was obtained.

The source material, RNA transcripts, was used to amplify TCR beta CDR3 regions. Researchers ran a first-round RT-PCR on the TCR CDR3 using the HTBI primer set. TCRdb passed the multiplex PCR reads through MiXCR, listing each CDR3 protein once. The table includes roughly 400,000 distinct CDR3 sequences, roughly 25% detected once. Broader study findings: Onset of ophthalmopathy came a median 6.5 months after the model predicted it. The blood repertoire included most of the expanded thyroid clonotypes above 0.001.

Worth noting for this clonotype: Its antigen is not identified.

This TCR came from a middle-aged man with Graves' hyperthyroidism. The sample comprised blood.

CDR3: CASSYELAGQETQYF. Written as DNA, the CDR3 is TGTGCCAGCAGTTACGAACTAGCGGGCCAAGAGACCCAGTACTTC. The chain couples TRBV6-2 or TRBV6-3 to TRBJ2-5; TRBD2 matches 9 bases. The CDR3 is made up of 15 amino acids. The V gene end was trimmed by 2 bases and the J gene end by 1 base; junction bases not matched to a gene: 2. From germline, CDR1 is MNHEY and CDR2 SVGEGT.